This T cell receptor (beta chain) originates from a study of shared clonotypes between healthy human individuals. Study context: CD8 memory received one plate per donor, CD8 naive two, CD4 memory three and CD4 naive three. Study results and caveats: At large depth, rarefaction still showed sorted-subset sequencing to be incomplete.

It was at deep level that the assay was run. Genomic DNA (from each subset) was split evenly across several immunoSEQ plates. The protocol was immunoSEQ multiplex PCR, while the TCRdb copy is restricted to in-frame clones and leaves out a portion. The sample holds millions of clones, approximately 95% seen once. CDR3 length equals 15 residues. CDR1 and CDR2 (germline): SNHLY, FYNNEI. Trimming at V came to 0 bases and at J to 3 bases, leaving 1 base not matched to a gene. As for this clone: Its antigen remains unidentified.

V usage is TRBV2 and J usage is TRBJ2-3, with TRBD2 identical over 9 bases. The clonotype comes from a man aged 18 to 29 in good health. The sample consisted of naive CD4+ T cells sorted from blood. The subset is: CD45RA+ positively selected. The DNA for the CDR3 is TGTGCCAGCAGTGAAGCTAGCGGGAGAACAGATACGCAGTATTTT. Translating it yields CASSEASGRTDTQYF.